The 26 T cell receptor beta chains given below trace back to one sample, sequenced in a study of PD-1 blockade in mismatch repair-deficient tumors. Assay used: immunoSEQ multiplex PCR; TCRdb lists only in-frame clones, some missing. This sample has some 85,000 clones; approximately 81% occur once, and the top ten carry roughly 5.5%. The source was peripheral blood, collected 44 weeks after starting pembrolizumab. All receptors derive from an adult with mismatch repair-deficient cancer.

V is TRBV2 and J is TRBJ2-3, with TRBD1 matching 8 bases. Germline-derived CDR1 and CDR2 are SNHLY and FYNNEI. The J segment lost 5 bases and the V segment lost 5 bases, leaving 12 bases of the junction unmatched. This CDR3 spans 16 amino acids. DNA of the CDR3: TGTGCCAGCAGTTCCTCTTGGGGACAGGTTCAAGATACGCAGTATTTT. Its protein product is CASSSSWGQVQDTQYF.

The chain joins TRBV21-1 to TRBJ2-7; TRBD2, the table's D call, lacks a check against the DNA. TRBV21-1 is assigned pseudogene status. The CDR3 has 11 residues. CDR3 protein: CASSRGYEQYF. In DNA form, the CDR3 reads TGTGCCAGCTCTCGAGGCTACGAGCAGTACTTC.

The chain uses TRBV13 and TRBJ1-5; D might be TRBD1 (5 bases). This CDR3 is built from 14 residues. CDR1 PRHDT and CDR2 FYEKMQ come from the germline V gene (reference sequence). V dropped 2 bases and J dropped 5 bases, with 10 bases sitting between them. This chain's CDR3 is CASSLQGTDQPQHF. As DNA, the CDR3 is TGTGCCAGCAGCTTACAGGGAACTGATCAGCCCCAGCATTTT.

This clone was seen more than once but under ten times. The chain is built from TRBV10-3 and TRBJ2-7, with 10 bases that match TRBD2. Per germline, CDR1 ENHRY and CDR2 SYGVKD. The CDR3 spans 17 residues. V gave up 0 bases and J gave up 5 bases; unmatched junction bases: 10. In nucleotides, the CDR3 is TGTGCCATCAGTGAGTCGATGGCTAGCGGGAGCTTCGACGAGCAGTACTTC. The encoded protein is CAISESMASGSFDEQYF.

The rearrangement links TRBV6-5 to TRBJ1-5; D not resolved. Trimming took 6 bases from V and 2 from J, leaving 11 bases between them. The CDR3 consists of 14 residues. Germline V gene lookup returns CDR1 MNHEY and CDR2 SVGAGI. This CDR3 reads CASRPKGGNQPQHF. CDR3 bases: TGTGCCAGCAGACCTAAGGGTGGCAATCAGCCCCAGCATTTT.

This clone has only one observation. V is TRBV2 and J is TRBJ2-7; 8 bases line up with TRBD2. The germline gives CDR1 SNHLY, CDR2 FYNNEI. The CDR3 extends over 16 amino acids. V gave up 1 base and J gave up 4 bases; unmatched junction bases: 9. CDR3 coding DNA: TGTGCCAGCAGTGAAGGACAGGCGGGAGGAGGATACGAGCAGTACTTC. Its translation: CASSEGQAGGGYEQYF.

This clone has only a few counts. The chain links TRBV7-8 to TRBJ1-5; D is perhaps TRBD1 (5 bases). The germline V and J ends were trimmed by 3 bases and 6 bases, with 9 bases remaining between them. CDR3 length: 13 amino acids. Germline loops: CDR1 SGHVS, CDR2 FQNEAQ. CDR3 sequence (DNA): TGTGCCAGCAGCTTTGAGGGGAGTCAGCCCCAGCATTTT. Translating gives CASSFEGSQPQHF.

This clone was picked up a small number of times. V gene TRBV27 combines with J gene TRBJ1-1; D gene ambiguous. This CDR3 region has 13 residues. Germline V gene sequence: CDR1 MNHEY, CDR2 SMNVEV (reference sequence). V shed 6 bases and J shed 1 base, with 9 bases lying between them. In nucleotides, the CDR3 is TGTGCCAGCAGGGCTCAGAGGAACACTGAAGCTTTCTTT. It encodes CASRAQRNTEAFF.

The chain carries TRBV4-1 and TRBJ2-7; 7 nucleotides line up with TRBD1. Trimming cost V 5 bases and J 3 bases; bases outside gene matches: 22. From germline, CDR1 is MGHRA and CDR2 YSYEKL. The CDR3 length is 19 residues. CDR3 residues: CASSGRIENERTGNYEQYF. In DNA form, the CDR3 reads TGCGCCAGCAGCGGAAGGATTGAGAACGAGAGGACAGGCAACTACGAGCAGTACTTC.

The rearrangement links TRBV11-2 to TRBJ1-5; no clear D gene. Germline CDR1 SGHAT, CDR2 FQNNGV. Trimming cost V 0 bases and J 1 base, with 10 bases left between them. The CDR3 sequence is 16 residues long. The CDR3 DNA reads TGTGCCAGCAGCTTAGATTCAGCGGGCAGCAATCAGCCCCAGCATTTT. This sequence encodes CASSLDSAGSNQPQHF.

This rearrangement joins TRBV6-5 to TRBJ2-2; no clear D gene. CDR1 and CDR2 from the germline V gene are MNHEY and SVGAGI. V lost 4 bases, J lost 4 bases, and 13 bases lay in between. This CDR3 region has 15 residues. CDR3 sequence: CASSSRSLGTGELFF. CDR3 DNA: TGTGCCAGCAGTTCCAGGAGTTTGGGCACCGGGGAGCTGTTTTTT.

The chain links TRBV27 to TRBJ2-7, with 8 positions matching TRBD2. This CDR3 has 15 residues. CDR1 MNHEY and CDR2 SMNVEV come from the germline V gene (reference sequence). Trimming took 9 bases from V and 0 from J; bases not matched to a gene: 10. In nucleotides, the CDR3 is TGTGCCAGTTCCCCTAGCGGGCTTAGCTCCTACGAGCAGTACTTC. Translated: CASSPSGLSSYEQYF.

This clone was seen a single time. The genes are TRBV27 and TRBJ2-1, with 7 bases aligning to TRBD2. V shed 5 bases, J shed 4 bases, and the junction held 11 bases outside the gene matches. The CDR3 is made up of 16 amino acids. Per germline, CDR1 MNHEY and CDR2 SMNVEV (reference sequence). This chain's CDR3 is CASSPLLADDYNEQFF. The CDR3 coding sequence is TGTGCCAGCAGTCCCCTCCTAGCGGATGATTACAATGAGCAGTTCTTC.

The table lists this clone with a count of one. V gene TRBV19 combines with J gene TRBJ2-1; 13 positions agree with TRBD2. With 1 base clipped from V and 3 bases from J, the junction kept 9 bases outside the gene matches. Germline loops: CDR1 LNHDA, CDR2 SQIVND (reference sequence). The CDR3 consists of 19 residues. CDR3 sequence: CASSIVLAGGPVVYNEQFF. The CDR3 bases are TGTGCCAGTAGTATAGTACTAGCGGGAGGGCCGGTCGTCTACAATGAGCAGTTCTTC.

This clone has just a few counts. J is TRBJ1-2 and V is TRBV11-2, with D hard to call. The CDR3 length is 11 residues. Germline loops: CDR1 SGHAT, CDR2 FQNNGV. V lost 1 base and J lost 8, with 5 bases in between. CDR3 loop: CASSLAAGYTF. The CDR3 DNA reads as TGTGCCAGCAGCTTAGCGGCGGGCTACACCTTC.

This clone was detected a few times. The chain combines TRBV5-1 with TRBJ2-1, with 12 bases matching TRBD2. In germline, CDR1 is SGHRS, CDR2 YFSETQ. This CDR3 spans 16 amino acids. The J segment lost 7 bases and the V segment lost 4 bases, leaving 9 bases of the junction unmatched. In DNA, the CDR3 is TGCGCCAGCAGCCCAGGACTAGCGGGATATCTGAATGAGCAGTTCTTC. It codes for CASSPGLAGYLNEQFF.

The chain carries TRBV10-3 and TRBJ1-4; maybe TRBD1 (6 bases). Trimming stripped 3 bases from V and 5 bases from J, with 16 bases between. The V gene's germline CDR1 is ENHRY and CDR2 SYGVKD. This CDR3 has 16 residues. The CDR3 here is CAISDSKGGANEKLFF. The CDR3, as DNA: TGTGCCATCAGTGATTCAAAAGGGGGGGCCAATGAAAAACTGTTTTTT.

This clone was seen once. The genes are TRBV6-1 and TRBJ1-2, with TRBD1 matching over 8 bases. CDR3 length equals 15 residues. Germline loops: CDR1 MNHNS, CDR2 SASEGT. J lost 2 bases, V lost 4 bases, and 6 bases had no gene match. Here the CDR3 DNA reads TGTGCCAGCAGTGCCGGACAGGGACCCAACTATGGCTACACCTTC. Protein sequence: CASSAGQGPNYGYTF.

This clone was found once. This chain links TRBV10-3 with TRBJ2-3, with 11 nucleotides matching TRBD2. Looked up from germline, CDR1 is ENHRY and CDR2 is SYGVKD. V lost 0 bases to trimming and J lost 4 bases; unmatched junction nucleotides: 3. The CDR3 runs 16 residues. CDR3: CAISESTSGIPDTQYF. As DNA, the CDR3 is TGTGCCATCAGTGAGTCGACTAGCGGGATACCAGATACGCAGTATTTT.

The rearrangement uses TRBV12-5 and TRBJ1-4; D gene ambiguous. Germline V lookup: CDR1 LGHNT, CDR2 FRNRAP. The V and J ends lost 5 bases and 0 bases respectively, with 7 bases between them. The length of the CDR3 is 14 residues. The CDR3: CASGASATNEKLFF. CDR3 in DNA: TGTGCTAGTGGTGCCTCTGCAACTAATGAAAAACTGTTTTTT.

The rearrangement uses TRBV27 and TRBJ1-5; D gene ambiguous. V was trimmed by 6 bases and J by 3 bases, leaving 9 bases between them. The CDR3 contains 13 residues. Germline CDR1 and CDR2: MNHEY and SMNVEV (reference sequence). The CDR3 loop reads CASRLVLNQPQHF. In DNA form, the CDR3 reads TGTGCCAGCAGGCTGGTCCTCAATCAGCCCCAGCATTTT.

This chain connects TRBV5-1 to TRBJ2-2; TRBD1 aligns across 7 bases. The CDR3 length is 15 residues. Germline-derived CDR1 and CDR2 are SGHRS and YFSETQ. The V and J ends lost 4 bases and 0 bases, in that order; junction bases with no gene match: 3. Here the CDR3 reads CASSETGSNTGELFF. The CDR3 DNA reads TGCGCCAGCAGCGAGACAGGGTCGAACACCGGGGAGCTGTTTTTT. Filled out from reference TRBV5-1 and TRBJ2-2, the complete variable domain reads KAGVTQTPRYLIKTRGQQVTLSCSPISGHRSVSWYQQTPGQGLQFLFEYFSETQRNKGNFPGRFSGRQFSNSRSEMNVSTLELGDSALYLCASSETGSNTGELFFGEGSRLTVL.

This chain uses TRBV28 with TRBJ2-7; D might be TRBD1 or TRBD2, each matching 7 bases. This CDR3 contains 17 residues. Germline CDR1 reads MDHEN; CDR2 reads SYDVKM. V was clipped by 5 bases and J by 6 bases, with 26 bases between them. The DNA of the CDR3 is TGTGCCAGCAGTCCCATGTGGGAGGGGGCCAGGGGTTTCGAGCAGTACTTC. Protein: CASSPMWEGARGFEQYF.

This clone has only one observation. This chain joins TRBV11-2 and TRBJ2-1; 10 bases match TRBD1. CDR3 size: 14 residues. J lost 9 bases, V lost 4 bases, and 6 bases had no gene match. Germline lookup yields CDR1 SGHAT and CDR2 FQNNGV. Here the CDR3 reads CASSSDRGFAEQFF. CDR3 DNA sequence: TGTGCCAGCAGCTCGGACAGGGGGTTCGCTGAGCAGTTCTTC.

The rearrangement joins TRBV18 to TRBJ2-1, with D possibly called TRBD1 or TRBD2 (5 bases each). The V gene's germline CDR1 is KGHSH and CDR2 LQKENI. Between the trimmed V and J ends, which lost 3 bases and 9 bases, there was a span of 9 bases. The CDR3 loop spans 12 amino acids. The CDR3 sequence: CASSPEGTEQFF. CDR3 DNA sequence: TGTGCCAGCTCACCTGAGGGGACTGAGCAGTTCTTC.

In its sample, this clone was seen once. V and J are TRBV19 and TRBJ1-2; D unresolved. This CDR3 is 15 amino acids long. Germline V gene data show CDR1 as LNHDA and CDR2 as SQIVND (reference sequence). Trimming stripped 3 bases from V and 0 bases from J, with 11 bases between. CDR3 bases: TGTGCCAGTAGTATTTTATCCCCGCCTAACTATGGCTACACCTTC. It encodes CASSILSPPNYGYTF.